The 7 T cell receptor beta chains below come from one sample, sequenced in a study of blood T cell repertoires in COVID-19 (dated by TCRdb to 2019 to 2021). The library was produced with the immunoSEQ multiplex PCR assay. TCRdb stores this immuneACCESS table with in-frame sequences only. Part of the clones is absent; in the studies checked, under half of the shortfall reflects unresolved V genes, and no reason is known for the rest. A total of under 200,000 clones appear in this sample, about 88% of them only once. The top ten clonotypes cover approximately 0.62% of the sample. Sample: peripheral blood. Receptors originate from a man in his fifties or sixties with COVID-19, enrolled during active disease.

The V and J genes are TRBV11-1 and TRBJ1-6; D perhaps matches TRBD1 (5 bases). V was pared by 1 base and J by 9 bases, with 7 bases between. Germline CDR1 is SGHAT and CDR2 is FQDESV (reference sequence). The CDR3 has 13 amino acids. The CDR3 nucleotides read TGTGCCAGCAGCTTAGACGGGGGTTCACCCCTCCACTTT. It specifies CASSLDGGSPLHF.

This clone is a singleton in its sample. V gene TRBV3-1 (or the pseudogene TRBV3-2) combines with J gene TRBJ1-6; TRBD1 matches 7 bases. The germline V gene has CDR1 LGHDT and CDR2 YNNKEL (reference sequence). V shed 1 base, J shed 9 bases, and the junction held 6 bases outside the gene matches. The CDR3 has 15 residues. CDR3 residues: CASSQGQGRASPLHF. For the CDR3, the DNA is TGTGCCAGCAGCCAAGGACAGGGCCGTGCTTCACCCCTCCACTTT.

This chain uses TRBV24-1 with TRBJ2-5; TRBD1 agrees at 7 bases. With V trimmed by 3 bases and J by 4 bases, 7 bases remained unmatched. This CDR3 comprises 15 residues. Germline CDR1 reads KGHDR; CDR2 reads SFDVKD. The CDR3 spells CATSDRIGGPETQYF. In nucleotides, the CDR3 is TGTGCCACCAGTGATAGAATAGGGGGCCCAGAGACCCAGTACTTC.

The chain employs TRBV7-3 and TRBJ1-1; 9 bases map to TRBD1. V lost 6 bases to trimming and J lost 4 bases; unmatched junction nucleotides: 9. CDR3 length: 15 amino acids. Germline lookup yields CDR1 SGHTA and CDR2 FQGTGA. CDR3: CASRPGTGPSTEAFF. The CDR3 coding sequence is TGTGCCAGCAGACCCGGGACAGGGCCGAGCACTGAAGCTTTCTTT.

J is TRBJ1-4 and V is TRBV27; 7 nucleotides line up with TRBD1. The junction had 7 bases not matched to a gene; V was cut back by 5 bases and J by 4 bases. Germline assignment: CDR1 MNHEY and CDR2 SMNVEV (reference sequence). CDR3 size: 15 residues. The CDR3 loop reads CASSPRQGNNEKLFF. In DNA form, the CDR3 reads TGTGCCAGCAGTCCCAGACAGGGCAATAATGAAAAACTGTTTTTT. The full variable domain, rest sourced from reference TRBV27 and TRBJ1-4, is EAQVTQNPRYLITVTGKKLTVTCSQNMNHEYMSWYRQDPGLGLRQIYYSMNVEVTDKGDVPEGYKVSRKEKRNFPLILESPSPNQTSLYFCASSPRQGNNEKLFFGSGTQLSVL.

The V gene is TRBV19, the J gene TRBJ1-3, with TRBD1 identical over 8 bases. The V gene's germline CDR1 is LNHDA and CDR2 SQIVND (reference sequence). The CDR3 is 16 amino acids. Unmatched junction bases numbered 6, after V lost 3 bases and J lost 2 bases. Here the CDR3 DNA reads TGTGCCAGTAGTATCCTCGGACAGGGTACTGGAAACACCATATATTTT. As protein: CASSILGQGTGNTIYF.

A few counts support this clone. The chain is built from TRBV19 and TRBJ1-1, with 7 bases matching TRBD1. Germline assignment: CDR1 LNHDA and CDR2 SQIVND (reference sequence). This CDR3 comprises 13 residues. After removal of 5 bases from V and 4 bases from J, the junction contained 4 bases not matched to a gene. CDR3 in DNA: TGTGCCAGTAGTGCCGACAGGGTCACTGAAGCTTTCTTT. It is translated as CASSADRVTEAFF.